The entry below gives a single T cell receptor beta chain sequence along with its context. The CDR3 consists of 15 residues. Germline V gene sequence: CDR1 MNHEY, CDR2 SVGAGI. V was clipped by 4 bases and J by 6 bases, with 13 bases between them. The source of the sample is a study of blood T cell repertoires in COVID-19. Study as a whole: Specimens from acute and convalescent COVID-19 originated in the United States, Italy and Spain. T cells, B-cell-depleted T cells, or PBMCs supplied cDNA or gDNA.

As processed by the authors: The assay estimated nucleated cells by amplifying reference gene primers. Generated by immunoSEQ multiplex PCR, the TCRdb table keeps only in-frame clones and is missing some. V, J and clone size reflect that table, while D and trimming were determined from the DNA. The sample records about 380,000 clones, 80% to 90% being singletons. The sample consisted of peripheral blood. This sequence originates from a middle-aged man with acute or convalescent COVID-19. The genes are TRBV6-5 and TRBJ1-6; tentatively, D is TRBD1 (6 bases). CDR3 sequence reads: CASSSPGGANSPLHF. The CDR3 bases are TGTGCCAGCAGTTCGCCTGGGGGCGCTAATTCACCCCTCCACTTT.